This T cell receptor beta chain was sequenced for a study of T cell changes during pregnancy in multiple sclerosis. The CDR3 totals 15 residues. With 6 bases removed from V and 0 bases from J, the gap between germline ends came to 14 bases. Germline assignment: CDR1 LGHNA and CDR2 YSLEER. Sequencing used immunoSEQ multiplex PCR; TCRdb keeps in-frame clones, though not all of them. The data contain approximately 97,000 clones, 91% of them seen just once; the ten biggest clones take up under 2%. This receptor was identified in a female donor in good health, enrolled as a control in a pregnancy study. Here the sequenced sample was peripheral blood, taken after pregnancy. The chain is built from TRBV4-3 and TRBJ1-1, with D uncertain. This CDR3 reads CASRLLRVMNTEAFF. DNA for the CDR3: TGCGCCAGCAGGTTGCTGCGGGTCATGAACACTGAAGCTTTCTTT.